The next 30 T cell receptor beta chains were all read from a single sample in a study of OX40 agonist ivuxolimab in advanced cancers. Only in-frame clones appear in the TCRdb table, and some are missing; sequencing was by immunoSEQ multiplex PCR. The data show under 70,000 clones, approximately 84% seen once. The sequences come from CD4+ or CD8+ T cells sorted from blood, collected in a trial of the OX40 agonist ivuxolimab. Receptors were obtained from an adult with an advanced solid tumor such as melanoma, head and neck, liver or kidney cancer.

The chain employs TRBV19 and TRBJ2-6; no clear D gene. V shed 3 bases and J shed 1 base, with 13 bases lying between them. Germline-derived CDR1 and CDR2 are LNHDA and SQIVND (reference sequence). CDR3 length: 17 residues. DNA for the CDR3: TGTGCCAGTAGTATTGTAGGGCTGGGATCTGGGGCCAACGTCCTGACTTTC. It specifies CASSIVGLGSGANVLTF. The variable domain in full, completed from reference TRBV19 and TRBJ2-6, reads DGGITQSPKYLFRKEGQNVTLSCEQNLNHDAMYWYRQDPGQGLRLIYYSQIVNDFQKGDIAEGYSVSREKKESFPLTVTSAQKNPTAFYLCASSIVGLGSGANVLTFGAGSRLTVL.

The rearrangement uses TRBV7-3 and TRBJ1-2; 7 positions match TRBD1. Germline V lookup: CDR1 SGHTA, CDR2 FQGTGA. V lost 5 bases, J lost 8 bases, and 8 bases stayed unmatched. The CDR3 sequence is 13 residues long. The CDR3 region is CASSLDRAGGYTF. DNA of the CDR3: TGTGCCAGCAGCCTCGACAGGGCGGGGGGCTACACCTTC.

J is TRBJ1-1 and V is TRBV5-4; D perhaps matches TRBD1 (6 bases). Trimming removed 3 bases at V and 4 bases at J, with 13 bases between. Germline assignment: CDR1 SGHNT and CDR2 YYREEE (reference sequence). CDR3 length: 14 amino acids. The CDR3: CASSSVGGVTEAFF. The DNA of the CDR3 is TGTGCCAGCAGCTCGGTAGGGGGTGTCACTGAAGCTTTCTTT. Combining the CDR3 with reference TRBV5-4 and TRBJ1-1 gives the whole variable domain ETGVTQSPTHLIKTRGQQVTLRCSSQSGHNTVSWYQQALGQGPQFIFQYYREEENGRGNFPPRFSGLQFPNYSSELNVNALELDDSALYLCASSSVGGVTEAFFGQGTRLTVV.

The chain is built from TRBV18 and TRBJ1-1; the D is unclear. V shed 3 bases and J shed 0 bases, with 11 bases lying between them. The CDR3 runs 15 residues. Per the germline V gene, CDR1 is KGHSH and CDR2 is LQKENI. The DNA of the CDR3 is TGTGCCAGCTCACCGCCGGAAGGGCTGAACACTGAAGCTTTCTTT. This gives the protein CASSPPEGLNTEAFF.

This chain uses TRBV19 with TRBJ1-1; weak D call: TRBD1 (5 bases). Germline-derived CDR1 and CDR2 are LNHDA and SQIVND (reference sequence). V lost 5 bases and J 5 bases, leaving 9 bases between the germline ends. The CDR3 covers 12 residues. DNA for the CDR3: TGTGCCAGTAGTTCAGGGTGGACTGAAGCTTTCTTT. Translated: CASSSGWTEAFF.

CDR3 amino acids: CASSRYGQADDNGYTF. Written as DNA, the CDR3 is TGTGCCAGCAGCAGATACGGACAGGCCGATGACAATGGCTACACCTTC. J is TRBJ1-2 and V is TRBV4-2, with TRBD1 matching over 7 bases. Losses at the gene ends were 5 bases for V and 6 bases for J; bases not matched to a gene: 15. This CDR3 has 16 residues. Germline V gives CDR1 LGHNA, CDR2 YNFKEQ.

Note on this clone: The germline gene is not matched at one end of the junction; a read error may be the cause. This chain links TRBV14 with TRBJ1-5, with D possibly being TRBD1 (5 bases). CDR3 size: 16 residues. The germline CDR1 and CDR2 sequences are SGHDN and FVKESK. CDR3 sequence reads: CASSQARDDSNQPQHF. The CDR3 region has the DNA TGTGCCAGCAGTCAAGCCAGGGATGATAGCAATCAGCCCCAGCATTTT.

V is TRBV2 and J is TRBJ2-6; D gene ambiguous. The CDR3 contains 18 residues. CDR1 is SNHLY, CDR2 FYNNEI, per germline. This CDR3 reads CAIVYYRPRSSGANVLTF. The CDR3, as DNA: TGTGCAATCGTATATTATAGGCCCCGGAGCTCTGGGGCCAACGTCCTGACTTTC.

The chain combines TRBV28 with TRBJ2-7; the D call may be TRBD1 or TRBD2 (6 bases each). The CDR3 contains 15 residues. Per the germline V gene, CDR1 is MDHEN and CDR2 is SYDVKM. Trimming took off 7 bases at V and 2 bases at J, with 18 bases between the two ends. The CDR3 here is CASTTIGGRAYEQYF. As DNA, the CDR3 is TGTGCCAGCACCACCATAGGGGGGCGAGCCTACGAGCAGTACTTC.

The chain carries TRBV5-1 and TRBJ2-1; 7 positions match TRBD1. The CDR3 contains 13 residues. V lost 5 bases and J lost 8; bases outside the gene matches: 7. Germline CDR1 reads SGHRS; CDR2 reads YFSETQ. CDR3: CASSEQGWHEQFF. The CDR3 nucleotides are TGCGCCAGCAGTGAACAGGGGTGGCATGAGCAGTTCTTC.

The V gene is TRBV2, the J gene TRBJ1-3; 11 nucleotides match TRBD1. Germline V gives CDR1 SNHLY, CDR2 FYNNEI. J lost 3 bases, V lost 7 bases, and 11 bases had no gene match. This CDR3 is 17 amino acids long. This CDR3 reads CASTRDRGILDGNTIYF. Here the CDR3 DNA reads TGTGCCAGCACCAGGGACAGGGGGATTCTGGATGGAAACACCATATATTTT.

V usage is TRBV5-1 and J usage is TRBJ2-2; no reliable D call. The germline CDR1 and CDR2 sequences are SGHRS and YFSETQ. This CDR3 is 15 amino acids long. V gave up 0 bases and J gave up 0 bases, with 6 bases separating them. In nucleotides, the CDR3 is TGCGCCAGCAGCTTGGGGCATCCGAACACCGGGGAGCTGTTTTTT. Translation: CASSLGHPNTGELFF.

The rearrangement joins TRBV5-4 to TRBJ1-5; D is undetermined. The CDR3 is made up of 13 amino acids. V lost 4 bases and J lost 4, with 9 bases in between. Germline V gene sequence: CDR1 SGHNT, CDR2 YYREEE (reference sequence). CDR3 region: CASSNGVNQPQHF. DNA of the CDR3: TGTGCCAGCAGCAATGGGGTTAATCAGCCCCAGCATTTT. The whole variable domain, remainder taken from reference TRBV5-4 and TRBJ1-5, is ETGVTQSPTHLIKTRGQQVTLRCSSQSGHNTVSWYQQALGQGPQFIFQYYREEENGRGNFPPRFSGLQFPNYSSELNVNALELDDSALYLCASSNGVNQPQHFGDGTRLSIL.

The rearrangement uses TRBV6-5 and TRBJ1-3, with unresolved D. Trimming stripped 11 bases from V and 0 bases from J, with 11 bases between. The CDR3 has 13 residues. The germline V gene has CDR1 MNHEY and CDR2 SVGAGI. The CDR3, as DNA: TGTGCCGCATTCGCCAGCTCTGGAAACACCATATATTTT. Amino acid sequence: CAAFASSGNTIYF.

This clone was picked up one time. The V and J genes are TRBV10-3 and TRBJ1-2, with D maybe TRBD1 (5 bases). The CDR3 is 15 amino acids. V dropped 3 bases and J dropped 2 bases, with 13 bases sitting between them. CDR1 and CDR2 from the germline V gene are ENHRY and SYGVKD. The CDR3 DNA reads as TGTGCCATCAGTGAACCCGGACAAGCGAACTATGGCTACACCTTC. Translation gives CAISEPGQANYGYTF.

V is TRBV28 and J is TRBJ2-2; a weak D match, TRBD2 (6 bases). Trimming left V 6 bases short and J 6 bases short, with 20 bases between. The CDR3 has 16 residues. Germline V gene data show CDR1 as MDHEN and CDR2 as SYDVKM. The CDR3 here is CASSEAGGAWAGELFF. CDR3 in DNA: TGTGCCAGCAGCGAAGCGGGCGGGGCCTGGGCCGGGGAGCTGTTTTTT.

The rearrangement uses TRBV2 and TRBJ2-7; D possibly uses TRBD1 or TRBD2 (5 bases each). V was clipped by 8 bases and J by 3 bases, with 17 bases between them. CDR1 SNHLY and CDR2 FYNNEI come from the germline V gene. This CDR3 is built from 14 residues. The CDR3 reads CASGRDGPLYEQYF. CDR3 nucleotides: TGTGCCAGCGGACGGGACGGCCCTCTCTACGAGCAGTACTTC.

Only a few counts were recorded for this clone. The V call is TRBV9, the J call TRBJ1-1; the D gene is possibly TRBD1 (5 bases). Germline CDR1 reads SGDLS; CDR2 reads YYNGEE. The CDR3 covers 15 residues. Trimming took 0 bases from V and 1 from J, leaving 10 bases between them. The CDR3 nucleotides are TGTGCCAGCAGCGTAGTGCCGGGGGGGAACACTGAAGCTTTCTTT. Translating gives CASSVVPGGNTEAFF.

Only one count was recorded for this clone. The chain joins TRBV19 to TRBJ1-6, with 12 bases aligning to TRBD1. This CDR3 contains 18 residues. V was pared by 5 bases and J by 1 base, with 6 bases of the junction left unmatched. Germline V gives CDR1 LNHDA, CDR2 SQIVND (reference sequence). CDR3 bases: TGTGCCAGTAGTGCGGGACAGGGGGCTGGATCCTATAATTCACCCCTCCACTTT. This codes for CASSAGQGAGSYNSPLHF.

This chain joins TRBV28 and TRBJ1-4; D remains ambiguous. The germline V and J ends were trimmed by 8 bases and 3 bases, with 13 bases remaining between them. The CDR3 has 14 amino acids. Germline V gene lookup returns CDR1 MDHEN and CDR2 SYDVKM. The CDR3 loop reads CASVGFGSNEKLFF. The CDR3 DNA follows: TGTGCCAGCGTCGGCTTTGGTTCTAATGAAAAACTGTTTTTT. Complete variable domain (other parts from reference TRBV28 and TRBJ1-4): DVKVTQSSRYLVKRTGEKVFLECVQDMDHENMFWYRQDPGLGLRLIYFSYDVKMKEKGDIPEGYSVSREKKERFSLILESASTNQTSMYLCASVGFGSNEKLFFGSGTQLSVL.

DNA of the CDR3: TGTGCCAGCAGTAGCCCGGGACAGGGGGCGGGAAAACTGTTTTTT. Protein: CASSSPGQGAGKLFF. The chain couples TRBV6-1 to TRBJ1-4, with 12 bases that match TRBD1. Germline CDR1 reads MNHNS; CDR2 reads SASEGT. The CDR3 length is 15 residues. After removal of 5 bases from V and 10 bases from J, the junction contained 8 bases not matched to a gene.

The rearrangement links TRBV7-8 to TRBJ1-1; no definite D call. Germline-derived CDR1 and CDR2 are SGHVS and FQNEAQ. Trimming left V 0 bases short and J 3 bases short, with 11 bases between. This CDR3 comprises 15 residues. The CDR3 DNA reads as TGTGCCAGCAGCTTAGCGCTTACAGCGGACACTGAAGCTTTCTTT. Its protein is CASSLALTADTEAFF.

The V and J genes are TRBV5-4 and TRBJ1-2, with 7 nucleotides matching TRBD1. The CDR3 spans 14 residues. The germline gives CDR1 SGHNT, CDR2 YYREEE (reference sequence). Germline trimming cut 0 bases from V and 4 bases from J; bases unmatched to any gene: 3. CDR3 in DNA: TGTGCCAGCAGCTTGGTGGACAGGAGCTATGGCTACACCTTC. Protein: CASSLVDRSYGYTF. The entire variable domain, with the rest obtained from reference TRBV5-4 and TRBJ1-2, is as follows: ETGVTQSPTHLIKTRGQQVTLRCSSQSGHNTVSWYQQALGQGPQFIFQYYREEENGRGNFPPRFSGLQFPNYSSELNVNALELDDSALYLCASSLVDRSYGYTFGSGTRLTVV.

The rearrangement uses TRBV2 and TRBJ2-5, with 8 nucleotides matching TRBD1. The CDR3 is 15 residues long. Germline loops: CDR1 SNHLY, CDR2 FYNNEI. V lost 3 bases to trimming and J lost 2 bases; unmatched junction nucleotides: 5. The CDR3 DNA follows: TGTGCCAGCAGTGAGTGGACAGGGACGCAAGAGACCCAGTACTTC. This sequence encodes CASSEWTGTQETQYF.

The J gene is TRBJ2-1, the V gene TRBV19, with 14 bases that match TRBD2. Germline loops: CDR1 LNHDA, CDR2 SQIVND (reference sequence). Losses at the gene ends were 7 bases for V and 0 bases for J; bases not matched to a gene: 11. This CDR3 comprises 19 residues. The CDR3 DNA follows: TGTGCCAGTAAAGGGAGGACTAGCGGGGGGCCGAGCTCCTACAATGAGCAGTTCTTC. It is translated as CASKGRTSGGPSSYNEQFF. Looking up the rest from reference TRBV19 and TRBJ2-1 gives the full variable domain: DGGITQSPKYLFRKEGQNVTLSCEQNLNHDAMYWYRQDPGQGLRLIYYSQIVNDFQKGDIAEGYSVSREKKESFPLTVTSAQKNPTAFYLCASKGRTSGGPSSYNEQFFGPGTRLTVL.

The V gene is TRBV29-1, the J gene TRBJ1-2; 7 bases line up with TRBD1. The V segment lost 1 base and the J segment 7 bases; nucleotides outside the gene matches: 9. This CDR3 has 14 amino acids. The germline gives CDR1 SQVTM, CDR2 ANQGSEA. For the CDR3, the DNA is TGCAGCGTTGAAGTGCCGACAGGGAGGAGTGGCTACACCTTC. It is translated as CSVEVPTGRSGYTF.

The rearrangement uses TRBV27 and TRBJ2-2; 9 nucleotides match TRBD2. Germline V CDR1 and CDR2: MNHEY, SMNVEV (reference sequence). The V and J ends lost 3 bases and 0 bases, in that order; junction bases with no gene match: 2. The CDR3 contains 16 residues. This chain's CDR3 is CASSFSGGPNTGELFF. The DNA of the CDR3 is TGTGCCAGCAGTTTCAGCGGGGGGCCGAACACCGGGGAGCTGTTTTTT.

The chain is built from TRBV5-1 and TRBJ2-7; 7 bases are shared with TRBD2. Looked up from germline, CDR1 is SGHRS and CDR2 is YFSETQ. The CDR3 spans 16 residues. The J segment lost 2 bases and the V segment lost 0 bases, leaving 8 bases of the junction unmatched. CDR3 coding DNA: TGCGCCAGCAGCTTGGGAGGCAGCGGGGCTACCTACGAGCAGTACTTC. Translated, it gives CASSLGGSGATYEQYF. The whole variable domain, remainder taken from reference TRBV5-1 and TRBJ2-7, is KAGVTQTPRYLIKTRGQQVTLSCSPISGHRSVSWYQQTPGQGLQFLFEYFSETQRNKGNFPGRFSGRQFSNSRSEMNVSTLELGDSALYLCASSLGGSGATYEQYFGPGTRLTVT.

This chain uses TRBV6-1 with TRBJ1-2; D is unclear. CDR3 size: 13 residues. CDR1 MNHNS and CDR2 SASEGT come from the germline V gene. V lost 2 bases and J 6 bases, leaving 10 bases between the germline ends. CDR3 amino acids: CASSERPLHGYTF. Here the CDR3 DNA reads TGTGCCAGCAGTGAACGACCCCTTCATGGCTACACCTTC.

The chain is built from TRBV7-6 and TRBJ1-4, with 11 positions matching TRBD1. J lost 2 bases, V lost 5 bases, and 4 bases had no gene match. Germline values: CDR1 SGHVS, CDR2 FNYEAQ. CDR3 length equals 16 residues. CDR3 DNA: TGTGCCAGCAGCCGGACAGGGGGCCGGACTAATGAAAAACTGTTTTTT. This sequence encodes CASSRTGGRTNEKLFF.